A selection of T cell receptor beta chains follows, all from one sample in a study of OX40 agonist ivuxolimab in advanced cancers. Clones were read by immunoSEQ multiplex PCR, and TCRdb kept only the in-frame ones, dropping some. The sample records roughly 140,000 clones, roughly 92% being singletons. This sample comprised CD4+ or CD8+ T cells sorted from blood, obtained in a trial of the OX40 agonist ivuxolimab. Every receptor here comes from an adult with an advanced solid tumor such as melanoma, head and neck, liver or kidney cancer. Each CDR3 is given with its conserved first and last residue. Each record gives: clone size, V gene, J gene, D gene, CDR3 DNA, CDR3 protein. D genes are given only for firm matches. Size values are once, few and many counts, or a class for expanded clones, and some rows have none.

clone_size: NA; v_call: TRBV7-2; j_call: TRBJ2-4; d_call: TRBD2; cdr3_nt: TGTGCCAGCAGCCCGGGACTAGCGGGGGCGATACGAAACATTCAGTACTTC; cdr3_aa: CASSPGLAGAIRNIQYF
clone_size: NA; v_call: TRBV7-2; j_call: TRBJ1-4; d_call: NA; cdr3_nt: TGTGCCAGCAGCTTAATTTTATTCGGGGGAGGTGAAAAACTGTTTTTT; cdr3_aa: CASSLILFGGGEKLFF
clone_size: NA; v_call: TRBV11-3; j_call: TRBJ2-1; d_call: NA; cdr3_nt: TGTGCCAGCAGCCGAGGGCTAGTCATCTACAATGAGCAGTTCTTC; cdr3_aa: CASSRGLVIYNEQFF
clone_size: NA; v_call: TRBV28; j_call: TRBJ1-1; d_call: TRBD1; cdr3_nt: TGTGCCAGCAGTTCACAGGGGGTCGTGACTGAAGCTTTCTTT; cdr3_aa: CASSSQGVVTEAFF
clone_size: NA; v_call: TRBV4-2; j_call: TRBJ2-7; d_call: NA; cdr3_nt: TGTGCCAGCAGCCAAACTCCGGGACTGGCCGTCTACGAGCAGTACTTC; cdr3_aa: CASSQTPGLAVYEQYF
clone_size: NA; v_call: TRBV19; j_call: TRBJ2-3; d_call: NA; cdr3_nt: TGTGCCAGTAGTATGGCCCCTAGCACAGATACGCAGTATTTT; cdr3_aa: CASSMAPSTDTQYF
clone_size: NA; v_call: TRBV7-9; j_call: TRBJ1-5; d_call: NA; cdr3_nt: TGTGCCAGCAGCGCACAGGGAAATAGCAATCAGCCCCAGCATTTT; cdr3_aa: CASSAQGNSNQPQHF
clone_size: NA; v_call: TRBV27; j_call: TRBJ1-5; d_call: NA; cdr3_nt: TGTGCCAGCAGTCCCAGCCCAGGCAATCAGCCCCAGCATTTT; cdr3_aa: CASSPSPGNQPQHF
clone_size: NA; v_call: TRBV18; j_call: TRBJ1-4; d_call: TRBD1; cdr3_nt: TGTGCCAGCTCACCTCGTGGGGGACAGCTCTCTAATGAAAAACTGTTTTTT; cdr3_aa: CASSPRGGQLSNEKLFF
clone_size: once; v_call: TRBV5-1; j_call: TRBJ2-3; d_call: TRBD2; cdr3_nt: TGCGCCAGCAGCTTTCTAGCGGGAGAGGATACGCAGTATTTT; cdr3_aa: CASSFLAGEDTQYF
clone_size: NA; v_call: TRBV27; j_call: TRBJ1-1; d_call: NA; cdr3_nt: TGTGCCAGCAGTTCGGGGAGGGCACGAGGGAACACTGAAGCTTTCTTT; cdr3_aa: CASSSGRARGNTEAFF
clone_size: NA; v_call: TRBV19; j_call: TRBJ2-3; d_call: NA; cdr3_nt: TGTGCCAGTAGTATGAAGGGGATCACAGATACGCAGTATTTT; cdr3_aa: CASSMKGITDTQYF
clone_size: NA; v_call: TRBV7-8; j_call: TRBJ2-1; d_call: NA; cdr3_nt: TGTGCCAGCACCACGGGGGACCCCCGCGATGAGCAGTTCTTC; cdr3_aa: CASTTGDPRDEQFF